The clone carrying this T cell receptor (beta chain) was picked up many times. Its antigen is unknown. This specimen belongs to a study of T cells after yellow fever vaccination. Study-wide findings and caveats: Abundant clonotypes from the bulk population could have been carried over as contaminants into FACS-sorted repertoires. Subsequent to the booster, the majority of primary-vaccination clones reappeared (96% CD4, roughly 90% CD8). A small share of clonotypes appeared in both CD4 and CD8 compartments.

They built TCR cDNA with 5'RACE template switching, a step that put in a universal primer site and UMIs. One entry per CDR3 protein, called by TCRdb with MiXCR from the 5' RACE reads. The table shows 250,000 to 400,000 distinct CDR3 sequences, with approximately 4% occurring only once. The CDR3 has 14 amino acids. CDR1 SQVTM and CDR2 ANQGSEA come from the germline V gene. Trimming stripped 0 bases from V and 4 bases from J, with 12 bases between. This clonotype was obtained from a man between 18 and 35 years old who received the YFV17D yellow fever vaccine. Sequencing used PBMCs, obtained 5 days after the yellow fever booster vaccination. The chain joins TRBV29-1 to TRBJ2-5; D is possibly TRBD1 or TRBD2 (5 bases each). The CDR3 DNA is TGCAGCGTTGAAGATGGGGGATCCGGAGAGACCCAGTACTTC. Protein sequence: CSVEDGGSGETQYF.